The 10 T cell receptor beta chains below come from one sample, sequenced in a study of CD8 T cells in ankylosing spondylitis. Study outcomes and limitations: The study identified a TCR beta motif of seven or eight highly homologous variants that appeared characteristic of ankylosing spondylitis blood.

TCRdb passed the 5' RACE reads through MiXCR, listing each CDR3 protein once. The profile shows about 800,000 distinct CDR3 sequences, approximately 12% of them singletons. The antigens these receptors bind are not known. Sequenced sample: blood, either unsorted or a sorted T cell fraction (not recorded which). These receptors came from a male donor with ankylosing spondylitis.

V and J are TRBV18 and TRBJ2-1, with 8 bases that match TRBD1. Germline V gene sequence: CDR1 KGHSH, CDR2 LQKENI. The length of the CDR3 is 17 residues. V gave up 1 base and J gave up 7 bases; unmatched junction bases: 12. The CDR3 coding sequence is TGTGCCAGCTCACCACTTTATAAGGACAGGGTGAGGAATGAGCAGTTCTTC. As protein: CASSPLYKDRVRNEQFF.

The gene calls are TRBV20-1 and TRBJ1-5; 7 positions agree with TRBD1. Per the germline V gene, CDR1 is DFQATT and CDR2 is SNEGSKA (reference sequence). The CDR3 extends over 15 amino acids. V trimming: 0 bases; J trimming: 6 bases; junction bases outside the gene matches: 8. CDR3 DNA sequence: TGCAGTGCTAGAGATCCGACAGGGTCAAGTCAGCCCCAGCATTTT. It is translated as CSARDPTGSSQPQHF.

The CDR3 loop is CSAWRLGNQPQHF. The CDR3 coding sequence is TGCAGTGCTTGGCGGTTGGGCAATCAGCCCCAGCATTTT. The chain recombines TRBV20-1 with TRBJ1-5, with D uncertain. Germline CDR1 DFQATT, CDR2 SNEGSKA (reference sequence). Deletions cut 5 bases from V and 2 bases from J, with 10 bases between. The CDR3 has 13 amino acids.

This clonotype was detected only a few times. The V and J genes are TRBV7-2 and TRBJ2-7; 12 bases are a match to TRBD2. Looked up from germline, CDR1 is SGHTA and CDR2 is FQGNSA. V trimming: 5 bases; J trimming: 5 bases; junction bases outside the gene matches: 7. The length of the CDR3 is 15 residues. The CDR3 DNA is TGTGCCAGCAGCCTCCTAGCGGGAGGGTTCGACGAGCAGTACTTC. Its translation is CASSLLAGGFDEQYF. Based on the CDR3 plus reference TRBV7-2 and TRBJ2-7, the full variable domain is GAGVSQSPSNKVTEKGKDVELRCDPISGHTALYWYRQSLGQGLEFLIYFQGNSAPDKSGLPSDRFSAERTGGSVSTLTIQRTQQEDSAVYLCASSLLAGGFDEQYFGPGTRLTVT.

This chain uses TRBV6-5 with TRBJ2-6, with a tentative D call TRBD1 (5 bases). Germline CDR1 reads MNHEY; CDR2 reads SVGAGI. CDR3 length: 14 residues. Trimming took 4 bases from V and 3 from J, leaving 7 bases between them. The CDR3 is CASSCRDGANVLTF. CDR3 coding DNA: TGTGCCAGCAGTTGCAGGGATGGGGCCAACGTCCTGACTTTC.

CDR3 sequence: CAISDGKGEQYF. Here the CDR3 DNA reads TGTGCCATCAGTGACGGGAAGGGTGAGCAGTACTTC. The chain links TRBV10-3 to TRBJ2-7, with D possibly being TRBD2 (5 bases). V was cut by 3 bases and J by 7 bases, with 10 bases left in between. The CDR3 runs to 12 residues. Per germline, CDR1 ENHRY and CDR2 SYGVKD.

This clonotype was seen many times. V is TRBV7-2 and J is TRBJ2-1, with TRBD2 identical over 8 bases. The CDR3 totals 16 residues. Germline V gene data show CDR1 as SGHTA and CDR2 as FQGNSA. V was pared by 2 bases and J by 9 bases, with 12 bases of the junction left unmatched. CDR3 sequence (DNA): TGTGCCAGCAGCTTATCTTTATCTAGCGGGCGGAGTGAGCAGTTCTTC. Residues: CASSLSLSSGRSEQFF. Filled out from reference TRBV7-2 and TRBJ2-1, the complete variable domain reads GAGVSQSPSNKVTEKGKDVELRCDPISGHTALYWYRQSLGQGLEFLIYFQGNSAPDKSGLPSDRFSAERTGGSVSTLTIQRTQQEDSAVYLCASSLSLSSGRSEQFFGPGTRLTVL.

This clonotype has at least ten counts. The J gene is TRBJ2-5, the V gene TRBV7-2, with D possibly TRBD2 on 6 matching bases. The CDR3 is 14 residues long. Germline V gene data show CDR1 as SGHTA and CDR2 as FQGNSA. V was clipped by 2 bases and J by 3 bases, with 10 bases between them. The CDR3 protein is CASSLWGGEETQYF. The CDR3 DNA sequence: TGTGCCAGCAGCTTATGGGGAGGAGAAGAGACCCAGTACTTC.

V is TRBV5-1 and J is TRBJ2-3, with 10 bases aligning to TRBD1. CDR3 size: 17 residues. J was trimmed by 3 bases and V by 2 bases; bases with no gene match: 9. The germline gives CDR1 SGHRS, CDR2 YFSETQ. The CDR3 sequence is CASSLRRGQGSTDTQYF. The DNA of the CDR3 is TGCGCCAGCAGCTTACGACGGGGACAGGGGTCTACAGATACGCAGTATTTT.

The chain has TRBV6-5 and TRBJ1-4, with D maybe TRBD1 (5 bases). The length of the CDR3 is 15 residues. V was clipped by 4 bases and J by 8 bases, with 17 bases between them. CDR1 is MNHEY and CDR2 is SVGAGI in the germline V gene. The DNA of the CDR3 is TGTGCCAGCAGTTCCCAGGGCCCCCGACCCGAAAAACTGTTTTTT. It encodes CASSSQGPRPEKLFF.